Described below is a single T cell receptor (beta chain) sequence and its context. What it binds is unknown. V gave up 4 bases and J gave up 7 bases, with 11 bases separating them. The CDR3 length is 12 residues. CDR1 and CDR2 from the germline V gene are SGHRS and YFSETQ. The PCR was carried out with 60 Vbeta primers and 13 Jbeta primers. Some clones are missing from TCRdb's copy, which holds only in-frame ones; the method was immunoSEQ multiplex PCR. The sample lists about 160,000 clones; 80% were seen once. This entry comes from a study of cytomegalovirus exposure and HLA in healthy donors. Study-wide findings and caveats: Researchers reported that a few CMV-associated chains were confirmed in vitro as CMV antigen-specific. Later analysis associated a missense DCLRE1C variant with TCR beta V- and J-gene trimming.

The chain employs TRBV5-1 and TRBJ1-2; D is possibly TRBD1 (6 bases). The source is a man aged 25 to 40 in good health and CMV-seronegative. Input material: PBMCs. This CDR3 is CASSRDTAGYTF. DNA for the CDR3: TGCGCCAGCAGCAGGGACACTGCTGGCTACACCTTC.